This T cell receptor beta chain is drawn from a study of spatial heterogeneity in lung cancer. Overall study findings and caveats: Tumoral mutation counts were tracked by counts of expanded intratumoral alpha and beta TCRs.

In its sample, this clonotype was seen many times. The antigen remains unidentified. Stated time point: sample taken at primary tumor resection. Using its own MiXCR run on the 5' RACE reads, TCRdb lists one record per CDR3 protein. Among some 14,000 distinct CDR3 sequences, over 3% were seen once, and the ten largest hold roughly a sixth. This sequence was found in a male donor with early-stage non-small cell lung cancer. Sequenced here: lung tumor tissue, sampled at surgery.

CDR3 bases: TGTGCCAGCTCGAGACAGGGGGGAAGGGTCGATGAGCAGTTCTTC. Translating it yields CASSRQGGRVDEQFF. V gene TRBV6-2 or TRBV6-3 combines with J gene TRBJ2-1; 9 bases are a match to TRBD1. CDR3 length equals 15 residues. Germline V CDR1 and CDR2: MNHEY, SVGEGT. Germline trimming cut 8 bases from V and 8 bases from J; bases unmatched to any gene: 13.